This T cell receptor (beta chain) was identified in a study of response to subunit inactivated influenza vaccine. TCRdb re-analysed the RT-PCR reads in MiXCR, keeping a single row per CDR3 protein. This table has about half a million distinct CDR3 sequences, 6% to 9% appearing once. Many counts were recorded for this clonotype. Its specificity is unknown. Study-level points and caveats: Only a handful of new T cells, the authors suggested, are recruited with each seasonal influenza vaccination.

Germline V CDR1 and CDR2: ENHRY, SYGVKD. V was cut by 8 bases and J by 0 bases, with 7 bases left in between. The CDR3 spans 12 residues. The V gene is TRBV10-3, the J gene TRBJ2-5; D is ambiguous. The TCR was taken from a man between 50 and 70 years old who received an inactivated influenza vaccine. Sequenced material: PBMCs from blood, taken less than 30 months after vaccination. In DNA form, the CDR3 reads TGTGCCATCGGGCCCTACCAAGAGACCCAGTACTTC. Translation gives CAIGPYQETQYF.